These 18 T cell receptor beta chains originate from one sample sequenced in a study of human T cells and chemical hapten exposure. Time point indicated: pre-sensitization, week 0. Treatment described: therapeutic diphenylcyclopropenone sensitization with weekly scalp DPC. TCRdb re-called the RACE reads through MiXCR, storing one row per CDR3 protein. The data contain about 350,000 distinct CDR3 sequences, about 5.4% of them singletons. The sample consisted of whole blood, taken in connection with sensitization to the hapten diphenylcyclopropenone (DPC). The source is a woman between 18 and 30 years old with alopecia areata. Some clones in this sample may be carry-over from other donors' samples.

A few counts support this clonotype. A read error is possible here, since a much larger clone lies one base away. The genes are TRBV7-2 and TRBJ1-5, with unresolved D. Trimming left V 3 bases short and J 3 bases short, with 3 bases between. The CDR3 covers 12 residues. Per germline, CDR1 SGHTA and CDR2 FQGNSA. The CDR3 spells CASSFYNQPQHF. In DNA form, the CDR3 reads TGTGCCAGCAGCTTTTACAATCAGCCCCAGCATTTT.

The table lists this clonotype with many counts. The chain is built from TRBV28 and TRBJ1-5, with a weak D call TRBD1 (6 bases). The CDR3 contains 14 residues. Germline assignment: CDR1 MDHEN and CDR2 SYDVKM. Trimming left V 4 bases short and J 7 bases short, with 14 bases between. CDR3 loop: CASSYRDTGQPQHF. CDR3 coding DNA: TGTGCCAGCAGTTACCGGGACACCGGGCAGCCCCAGCATTTT.

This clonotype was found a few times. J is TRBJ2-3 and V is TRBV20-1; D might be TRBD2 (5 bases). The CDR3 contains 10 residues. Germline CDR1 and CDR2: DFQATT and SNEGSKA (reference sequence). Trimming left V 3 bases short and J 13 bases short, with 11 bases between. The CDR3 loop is CSARSNGEYF. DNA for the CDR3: TGCAGTGCTAGGAGTAACGGGGAGTATTTT.

CDR3 loop: CASSLLSGGLNEQFF. In DNA, the CDR3 is TGTGCCAGCAGCTTGTTAAGCGGGGGTCTCAATGAGCAGTTCTTC. This rearrangement joins TRBV5-4 to TRBJ2-1; 8 nucleotides agree with TRBD2. Germline loops: CDR1 SGHNT, CDR2 YYREEE (reference sequence). The CDR3 contains 15 residues. The V and J ends lost 1 base and 6 bases, in that order; junction bases with no gene match: 6.

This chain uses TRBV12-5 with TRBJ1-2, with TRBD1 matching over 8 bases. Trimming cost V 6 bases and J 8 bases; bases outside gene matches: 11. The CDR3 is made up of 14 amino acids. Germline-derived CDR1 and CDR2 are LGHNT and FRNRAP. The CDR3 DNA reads TGTGCTAGTGGCCCGTCCCGGACAGGGAACGGCTACACCTTC. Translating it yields CASGPSRTGNGYTF.

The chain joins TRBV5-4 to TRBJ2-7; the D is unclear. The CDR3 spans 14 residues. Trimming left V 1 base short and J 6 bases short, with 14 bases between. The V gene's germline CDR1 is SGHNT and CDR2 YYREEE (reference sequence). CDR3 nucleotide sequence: TGTGCCAGCAGCTTGCTGCCCGACCGGCGCGAGCAGTACTTC. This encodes CASSLLPDRREQYF. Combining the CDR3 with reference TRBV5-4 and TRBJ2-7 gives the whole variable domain ETGVTQSPTHLIKTRGQQVTLRCSSQSGHNTVSWYQQALGQGPQFIFQYYREEENGRGNFPPRFSGLQFPNYSSELNVNALELDDSALYLCASSLLPDRREQYFGPGTRLTVT.

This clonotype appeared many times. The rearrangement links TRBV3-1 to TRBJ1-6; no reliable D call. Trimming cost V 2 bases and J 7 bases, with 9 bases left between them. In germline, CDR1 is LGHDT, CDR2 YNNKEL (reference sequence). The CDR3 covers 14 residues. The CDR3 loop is CASSQRPGNSPLHF. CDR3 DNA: TGTGCCAGCAGCCAACGTCCGGGCAATTCACCCCTCCACTTT.

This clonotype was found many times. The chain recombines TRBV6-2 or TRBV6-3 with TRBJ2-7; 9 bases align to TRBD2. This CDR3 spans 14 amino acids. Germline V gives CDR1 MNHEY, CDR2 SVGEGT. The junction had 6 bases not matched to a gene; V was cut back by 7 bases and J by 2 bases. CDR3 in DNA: TGTGCCAGCACTCTAGCGGGGTTCACCTACGAGCAGTACTTC. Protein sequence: CASTLAGFTYEQYF.

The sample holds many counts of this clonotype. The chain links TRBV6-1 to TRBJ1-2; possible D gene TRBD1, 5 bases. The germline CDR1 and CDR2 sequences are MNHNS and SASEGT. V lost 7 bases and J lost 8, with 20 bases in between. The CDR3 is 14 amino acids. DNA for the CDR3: TGTGCCAGCACTCTAGGGGTACCCAACAGAGGCTACACCTTC. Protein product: CASTLGVPNRGYTF.

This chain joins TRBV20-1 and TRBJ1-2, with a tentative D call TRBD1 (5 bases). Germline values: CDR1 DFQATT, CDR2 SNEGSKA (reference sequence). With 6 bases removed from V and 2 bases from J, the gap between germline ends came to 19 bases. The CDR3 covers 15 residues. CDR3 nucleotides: TGCAGTGCCATATCTCCCCTGACAGAGAACTATGGCTACACCTTC. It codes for CSAISPLTENYGYTF.

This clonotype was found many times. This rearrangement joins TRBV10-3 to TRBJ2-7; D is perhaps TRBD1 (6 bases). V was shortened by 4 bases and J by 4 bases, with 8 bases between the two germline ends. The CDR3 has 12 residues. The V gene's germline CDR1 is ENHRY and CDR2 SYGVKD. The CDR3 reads CAISVQGYEQYF. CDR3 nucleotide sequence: TGTGCCATCAGTGTGCAGGGGTACGAGCAGTACTTC.

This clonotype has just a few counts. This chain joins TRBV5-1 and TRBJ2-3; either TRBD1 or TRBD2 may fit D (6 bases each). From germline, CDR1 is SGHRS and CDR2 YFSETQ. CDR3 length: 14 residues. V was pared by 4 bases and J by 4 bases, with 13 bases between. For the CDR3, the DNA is TGCGCCAGCAGCCCGGCCGGGGGCGCAGATACGCAGTATTTT. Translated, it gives CASSPAGGADTQYF.

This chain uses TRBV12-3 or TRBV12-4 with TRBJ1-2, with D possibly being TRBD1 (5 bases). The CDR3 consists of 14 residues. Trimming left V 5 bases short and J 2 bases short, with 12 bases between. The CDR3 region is CASSPLGGNYGYTF. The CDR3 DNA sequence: TGTGCCAGCAGTCCCCTGGGGGGGAACTATGGCTACACCTTC.

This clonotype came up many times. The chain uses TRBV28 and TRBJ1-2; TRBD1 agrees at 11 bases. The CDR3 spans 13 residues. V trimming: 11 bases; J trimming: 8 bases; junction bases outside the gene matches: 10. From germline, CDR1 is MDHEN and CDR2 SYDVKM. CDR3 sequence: CASDRGRVGGYTF. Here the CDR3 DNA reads TGTGCCTCGGACAGGGGGCGCGTGGGAGGCTACACCTTC.

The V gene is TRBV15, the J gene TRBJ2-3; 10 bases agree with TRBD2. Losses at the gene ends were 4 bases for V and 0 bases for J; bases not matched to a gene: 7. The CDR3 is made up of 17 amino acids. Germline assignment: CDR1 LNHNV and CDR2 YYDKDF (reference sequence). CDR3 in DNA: TGTGCCACCAGCAAGGGTAGCGGGGGGACTAGCACAGATACGCAGTATTTT. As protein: CATSKGSGGTSTDTQYF.

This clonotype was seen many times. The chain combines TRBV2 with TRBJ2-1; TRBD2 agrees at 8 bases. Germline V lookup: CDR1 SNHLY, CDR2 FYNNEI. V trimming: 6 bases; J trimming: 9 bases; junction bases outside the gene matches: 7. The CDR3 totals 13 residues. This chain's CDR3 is CASRVGGAGEQFF. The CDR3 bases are TGTGCCAGCAGAGTCGGGGGGGCCGGTGAGCAGTTCTTC.

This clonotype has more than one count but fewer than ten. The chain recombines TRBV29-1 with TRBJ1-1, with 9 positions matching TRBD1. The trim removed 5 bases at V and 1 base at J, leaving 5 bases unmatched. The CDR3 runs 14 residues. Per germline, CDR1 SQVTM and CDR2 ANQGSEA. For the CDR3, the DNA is TGCAGCGTTAAACCGGGACAGGGGAACACTGAAGCTTTCTTT. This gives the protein CSVKPGQGNTEAFF. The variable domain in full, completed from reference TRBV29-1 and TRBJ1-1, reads SAVISQKPSRDICQRGTSLTIQCQVDSQVTMMFWYRQQPGQSLTLIATANQGSEATYESGFVIDKFPISRPNLTFSTLTVSNMSPEDSSIYLCSVKPGQGNTEAFFGQGTRLTVV.

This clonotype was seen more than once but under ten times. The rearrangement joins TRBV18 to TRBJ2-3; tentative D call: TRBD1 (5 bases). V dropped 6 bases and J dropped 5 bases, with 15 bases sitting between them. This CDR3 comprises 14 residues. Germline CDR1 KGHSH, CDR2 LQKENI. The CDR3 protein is CASSWRQQQDTQYF. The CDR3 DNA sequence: TGTGCCAGCTCCTGGAGACAGCAGCAAGATACGCAGTATTTT. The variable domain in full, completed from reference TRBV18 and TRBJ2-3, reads NAGVMQNPRHLVRRRGQEARLRCSPMKGHSHVYWYRQLPEEGLKFMVYLQKENIIDESGMPKERFSAEFPKEGPSILRIQQVVRGDSAAYFCASSWRQQQDTQYFGPGTRLTVL.